One TCR beta chain is described in this entry. TCRdb's copy holds only in-frame clones and misses some; the assay was immunoSEQ multiplex PCR. Among about 140,000 clones, roughly four fifths were seen once, and the ten largest hold over 5%. The data were taken from a study of blood T cell repertoires in COVID-19. The CDR3 sequence is 16 residues long. The V gene end was trimmed by 4 bases and the J gene end by 4 bases; junction bases not matched to a gene: 11. Germline V gene lookup returns CDR1 PRHDT and CDR2 FYEKMQ (reference sequence). The sequence derives from a human donor in a cohort sampled during active COVID-19. V gene TRBV13 combines with J gene TRBJ1-2, with 8 positions matching TRBD1. The sample consisted of peripheral blood. CDR3 coding DNA: TGTGCCAGCAGCTCAAAGGGACAGGCCTTTGTCTATGGCTACACCTTC. The encoded protein is CASSSKGQAFVYGYTF.